A selection of T cell receptor beta chains follows, all from one sample in a study of T cells expressing NK-cell markers. TCRdb processed the 5' RACE reads again and assigns one entry to each CDR3 protein, with no DNA. Its listing shows 550,000 to 600,000 distinct CDR3 sequences. The sequencing sample was made of blood T cells: a sorted CD56 or NKG2C T cell subset, CD4+ or CD8+ T cells, or bulk PBMC T cells (not recorded which). Receptor source: a young man in good health. CDR3s include the opening cysteine and the closing phenylalanine or tryptophan.

V gene	J gene	CDR3 length	CDR3 protein
TRBV7-2	TRBJ2-2	16	CASSLVGEANTGELFF
TRBV20-1	TRBJ2-1	14	CSARGADRYNEQFF
TRBV27	TRBJ2-2	15	CASSWTSGSTGELFF
TRBV12-3/TRBV12-4	TRBJ2-7	16	CASSGRDGTPSYEQYF
TRBV10-3	TRBJ1-5	14	CAISDWVDNQPQHF
TRBV7-9	TRBJ1-2	14	CASTSRAGDGGYTF
TRBV20-1	TRBJ2-3	14	CSAAAGGVVDTQYF
TRBV7-2	TRBJ2-7	14	CASSGQGYMDEQYF
TRBV7-2	TRBJ2-1	15	CASSPGGLKYNEQFF
TRBV4-3	TRBJ1-6	12	CASRTANSPLHF
TRBV5-1	TRBJ2-3	15	CASSPSGGFTDTQYF
TRBV5-1	TRBJ2-1	13	CASSAGPAVEQFF
TRBV12-3/TRBV12-4	TRBJ2-1	15	CASSWDRAIYNEQFF
TRBV12-3/TRBV12-4	TRBJ2-3	11	CASRAGYTQYF
TRBV3-1	TRBJ2-7	15	CASSQVVRASYEQYF
TRBV6-5	TRBJ2-1	14	CASSSYDSSGEQFF
TRBV3-1	TRBJ2-3	15	CASSPTGVEADTQYF
TRBV29-1	TRBJ2-2	17	CSVEERDRGGDTGELFF
TRBV5-1	TRBJ2-3	16	CASSLGRTGGKDTQYF
TRBV7-3	TRBJ1-1	13	CASSLTSYTEAFF
TRBV20-1	TRBJ1-5	14	CSARVKIGNQPQHF
TRBV3-1	TRBJ1-5	15	CASSQESGLNQPQHF
TRBV20-1	TRBJ2-1	15	CSARDERERYNEQFF
TRBV12-3/TRBV12-4	TRBJ1-1	14	CASRGGTPNTEAFF
TRBV2	TRBJ2-5	17	CASSDGLAGVGQETQYF
TRBV14	TRBJ2-1	17	CASSHSLGLSSYNEQFF
TRBV28	TRBJ2-7	14	CASSPQSPAYEQYF
TRBV6-2/TRBV6-3	TRBJ2-1	16	CASRYRGAWGVGEQFF
TRBV27	TRBJ2-2	16	CASSPRYGSLTGELFF
TRBV12-3/TRBV12-4	TRBJ2-5	13	CASSRGGIKTQYF
TRBV20-1	TRBJ2-3	15	CSAPRTATVRDTQYF
TRBV4-3	TRBJ2-7	13	CASSQDGRGEQYF
TRBV7-2	TRBJ2-1	20	CASSPERDRGRADAYNEQFF
TRBV5-1	TRBJ2-1	16	CASSEKGLDASNEQFF
TRBV9	TRBJ1-3	15	CASSVGPGDGDTIYF
TRBV5-1	TRBJ1-3	17	CASSLGGKPSSGNTIYF
TRBV2	TRBJ2-3	15	CASSEETGGANTQYF
TRBV19	TRBJ2-3	16	CASKTGTGGRPDTQYF
TRBV4-3	TRBJ2-1	13	CASSQEKGTEQFF
TRBV24-1	TRBJ1-2	13	CATSGGDLRGYTF
TRBV12-3/TRBV12-4	TRBJ2-1	16	CASSLGRTGKYNEQFF
TRBV15	TRBJ2-7	13	CATSTGVFDEQYF
TRBV9	TRBJ2-6	16	CASSPVTGAGANVLTF
TRBV27	TRBJ2-3	16	CASNEVGTGGPDTQYF
TRBV27	TRBJ1-2	15	CASSRQAGTGYGYTF
TRBV9	TRBJ2-7	16	CASSVAGQGALYEQYF
TRBV7-2	TRBJ2-1	13	CASNRDAYNEQFF
TRBV5-1	TRBJ2-1	17	CASSPAWTSGSSNEQFF
TRBV29-1	TRBJ2-1	13	CSLGLAGGYEQFF
TRBV18	TRBJ1-3	17	CASSPVDRPRSGNTIYF
TRBV7-2	TRBJ2-1	15	CASSLAGAGDNEQFF